This entry is about one TCR beta chain. This record belongs to a study of blood T cell repertoires in COVID-19. Study context: Samples taken during acute and convalescent COVID-19 were collected in the United States, Italy and Spain. T cells, B-cell-depleted T cells, or PBMCs provided the cDNA or gDNA that served as material.

V gave up 7 bases and J gave up 5 bases, with 20 bases separating them. This CDR3 region has 15 residues. The germline V gene has CDR1 SGHAT and CDR2 FQNNGV. Self-reported history from a screening survey and questionnaire set each donor's cohort. Original methodology: Scientists estimated how many nucleated cells there were by amplifying reference gene primers. Clones were sequenced by immunoSEQ multiplex PCR, and TCRdb holds only the in-frame ones, with some missing. V and J calls and clone size come straight from that table; D and trimming were deduced from the DNA. The sample records 88,000 or so clones, 75% to 90% being singletons.

The sequence was collected from a woman aged 50 to 60 with acute COVID-19. The sequenced sample consisted of PBMCs or T cells enriched from blood (not recorded which). The rearrangement links TRBV11-2 to TRBJ1-1; tentative D call: TRBD1 (5 bases). This CDR3 reads CASTTPSQAGTEAFF. As DNA, the CDR3 is TGTGCCAGCACCACACCATCACAGGCAGGGACTGAAGCTTTCTTT. Using reference TRBV11-2 and TRBJ1-1 for the parts outside the CDR3, the full variable domain is EAGVAQSPRYKIIEKRQSVAFWCNPISGHATLYWYQQILGQGPKLLIQFQNNGVVDDSQLPKDRFSAERLKGVDSTLKIQPAKLEDSAVYLCASTTPSQAGTEAFFGQGTRLTVV.